The table lists the clone carrying this T cell receptor (beta chain) with a few counts. These data originate in a study of blood T cells in healthy people across ages. The germline V and J ends were trimmed by 1 base and 2 bases, with 14 bases remaining between them. This CDR3 is built from 16 residues. The V gene's germline CDR1 is SGHTA and CDR2 FQGNSA. PCR was performed a second time for about 7 to 12 cycles using a sample-barcoded 5' primer and a J-beta primer mix. TCRdb reanalysed the 5' RACE reads using MiXCR and keeps one entry per CDR3 protein. The top ten clones hold around 0.75% of a sample with fewer than 1,200,000 distinct CDR3 sequences, under 30% of them seen once. A further study also used this sample, focusing on T cells of mothers and their children.

The sequence came from a girl aged 2 to 10 in good health. The sequenced sample was blood. The chain recombines TRBV7-2 with TRBJ2-5; weak D call: TRBD1 (5 bases). The CDR3 spells CASSLGGHSPQETQYF. CDR3 DNA: TGTGCCAGCAGCTTAGGGGGCCACAGCCCACAAGAGACCCAGTACTTC.